The 25 T cell receptor beta chains below all came from one sample that was sequenced in a study of control samples from healthy donors and cancer patients. TCRdb's copy holds only in-frame clones and misses some; the assay was immunoSEQ multiplex PCR. Among fewer than 65,000 clones listed, roughly 90% were seen once. Sequenced sample: PBMCs. All receptors come from a man aged 35-49 years with colorectal cancer.

The V gene is TRBV29-1, the J gene TRBJ2-3; tentative D call: TRBD2 (6 bases). CDR1 is SQVTM, CDR2 ANQGSEA, per germline. Trimming shortened V by 4 bases and J by 0 bases, and 11 bases separated the two germline ends. The CDR3 spans 14 residues. In DNA, the CDR3 is TGCAGCGTTGGGGGTAGCGGAAGCACAGATACGCAGTATTTT. Translation: CSVGGSGSTDTQYF.

The chain is built from TRBV19 and TRBJ2-5; D uncertain. V lost 3 bases to trimming and J lost 4 bases, with 9 bases between them. This CDR3 is 13 amino acids long. CDR1 is LNHDA, CDR2 SQIVND, per germline (reference sequence). CDR3 sequence: CASSIGRLETQYF. CDR3 sequence (DNA): TGTGCCAGTAGTATCGGGCGATTAGAGACCCAGTACTTC.

The genes are TRBV7-3 and TRBJ2-4; possibly TRBD1 or TRBD2 for D (6 bases each). CDR3 size: 16 residues. The germline CDR1 and CDR2 sequences are SGHTA and FQGTGA. Trimming stripped 5 bases from V and 1 base from J, with 15 bases between. In DNA, the CDR3 is TGTGCCAGCAGCCCGGGACACCGGGAGGCCAAAAACATTCAGTACTTC. It codes for CASSPGHREAKNIQYF.

This rearrangement joins TRBV30 to TRBJ2-7; 7 bases are a match to TRBD1. The CDR3 runs 12 residues. The V and J ends lost 3 bases and 4 bases, in that order; junction bases with no gene match: 3. In germline, CDR1 is GTSNPN, CDR2 SVGIG (reference sequence). The CDR3 nucleotides read TGTGCCTGGAGGGGGACAGTTTACGAGCAGTACTTC. Residues: CAWRGTVYEQYF.

The CDR3: CASSLFRGTDTQYF. DNA for the CDR3: TGTGCCAGCAGCCTTTTCCGAGGCACAGATACGCAGTATTTT. The chain recombines TRBV27 with TRBJ2-3, with D unresolved. The germline V gene encodes CDR1 MNHEY and CDR2 SMNVEV (reference sequence). The CDR3 consists of 14 residues. V was pared by 6 bases and J by 1 base, with 11 bases between.

The chain uses TRBV27 and TRBJ2-7; 10 bases map to TRBD1. This CDR3 spans 15 amino acids. Germline V gene data show CDR1 as MNHEY and CDR2 as SMNVEV (reference sequence). V was pared by 4 bases and J by 3 bases, with 6 bases of the junction left unmatched. The CDR3 sequence: CASSWGGTGDYEQYF. The DNA of the CDR3 is TGTGCCAGCAGTTGGGGGGGGACAGGGGACTACGAGCAGTACTTC.

The chain carries TRBV19 and TRBJ2-2, with 12 nucleotides matching TRBD2. There are 14 residues in the CDR3. Trimming removed 8 bases from V and 5 bases from J; junction bases left unmatched: 3. Germline lookup yields CDR1 LNHDA and CDR2 SQIVND (reference sequence). The CDR3 sequence: CASRTSGTTGELFF. CDR3 bases: TGTGCCAGTCGGACTAGCGGGACAACCGGGGAGCTGTTTTTT. The whole variable domain, remainder taken from reference TRBV19 and TRBJ2-2, is DGGITQSPKYLFRKEGQNVTLSCEQNLNHDAMYWYRQDPGQGLRLIYYSQIVNDFQKGDIAEGYSVSREKKESFPLTVTSAQKNPTAFYLCASRTSGTTGELFFGEGSRLTVL.

CDR3 sequence reads: CASSLVGTDDNSPLHF. In DNA, the CDR3 is TGCGCCAGCAGCTTGGTGGGGACAGATGATAATTCACCCCTCCACTTT. The chain links TRBV5-1 to TRBJ1-6, with 7 bases identical to TRBD1. V was clipped by 0 bases and J by 5 bases; unmatched bases: 5. Germline assignment: CDR1 SGHRS and CDR2 YFSETQ. The CDR3 runs to 16 residues.

The gene calls are TRBV12-3 or TRBV12-4 and TRBJ1-2; the match to TRBD1 covers 7 bases. With V trimmed by 6 bases and J by 8 bases, 3 bases remained unmatched. The CDR3 runs 11 residues. The CDR3 is CASRTGKGYTF. CDR3 in DNA: TGTGCCAGCAGGACAGGGAAGGGCTACACCTTC.

The rearrangement links TRBV15 to TRBJ1-1; D not certain. V was clipped by 1 base and J by 8 bases, with 14 bases between them. CDR1 is LNHNV and CDR2 is YYDKDF in the germline V gene (reference sequence). This CDR3 contains 14 residues. As DNA, the CDR3 is TGTGCCACCAGCAGAGGGAGTGGAGGCAGCGAAGCTTTCTTT. Its protein is CATSRGSGGSEAFF. Together with reference TRBV15 and TRBJ1-1, the CDR3 gives the full variable domain: DAMVIQNPRYQVTQFGKPVTLSCSQTLNHNVMYWYQQKSSQAPKLLFHYYDKDFNNEADTPDNFQSRRPNTSFCFLDIRSPGLGDTAMYLCATSRGSGGSEAFFGQGTRLTVV.

V and J are TRBV11-3 and TRBJ2-2; D ambiguous. V was clipped by 6 bases and J by 5 bases, with 19 bases between them. Looked up from germline, CDR1 is SGHNT and CDR2 is YENEEA. This CDR3 has 16 amino acids. The CDR3 sequence is CASSFPRVSGTGELFF. CDR3 nucleotide sequence: TGTGCCAGCAGTTTCCCAAGGGTGTCGGGTACCGGGGAGCTGTTTTTT. Complete variable domain (other parts from reference TRBV11-3 and TRBJ2-2): EAGVVQSPRYKIIEKKQPVAFWCNPISGHNTLYWYLQNLGQGPELLIRYENEEAVDDSQLPKDRFSAERLKGVDSTLKIQPAELGDSAVYLCASSFPRVSGTGELFFGEGSRLTVL.

The chain joins TRBV29-1 to TRBJ2-5, with TRBD2 matching 9 bases. V shed 3 bases, J shed 1 base, and the junction held 3 bases outside the gene matches. In germline, CDR1 is SQVTM, CDR2 ANQGSEA. This CDR3 is 14 amino acids long. The CDR3 nucleotides are TGCAGCGTTGAGGCTAGCGGGGCCCAAGAGACCCAGTACTTC. It codes for CSVEASGAQETQYF.

This sequence joins TRBV5-1 and TRBJ2-7; D remains ambiguous. V dropped 3 bases and J dropped 4 bases, with 20 bases sitting between them. From germline, CDR1 is SGHRS and CDR2 YFSETQ. This CDR3 has 16 residues. The CDR3 loop is CASSSTTPVRRYEQYF. In nucleotides, the CDR3 is TGCGCCAGCAGCTCCACCACTCCGGTGAGGAGATACGAGCAGTACTTC.

The chain has TRBV6-2 or TRBV6-3 and TRBJ2-7; possibly TRBD2 for D (5 bases). Trimming left V 0 bases short and J 2 bases short, with 14 bases between. Germline V gives CDR1 MNHEY, CDR2 SVGEGT. CDR3 length: 16 amino acids. In nucleotides, the CDR3 is TGTGCCAGCAGTTACTCCCGGGTAGCGTACACCTACGAGCAGTACTTC. This gives the protein CASSYSRVAYTYEQYF.

This chain joins TRBV4-1 and TRBJ2-7; 11 nucleotides line up with TRBD1. The CDR3 totals 16 residues. After removal of 0 bases from V and 3 bases from J, the junction contained 4 bases not matched to a gene. Germline V gene lookup returns CDR1 MGHRA and CDR2 YSYEKL. CDR3 in amino acids: CASSQDRGTGGYEQYF. In DNA, the CDR3 is TGCGCCAGCAGCCAAGATAGGGGGACAGGGGGCTACGAGCAGTACTTC.

This clone occurred once. This sequence joins TRBV27 and TRBJ2-5; no definite D call. The length of the CDR3 is 14 residues. Per germline, CDR1 MNHEY and CDR2 SMNVEV (reference sequence). V was clipped by 6 bases and J by 5 bases, with 16 bases between them. In DNA, the CDR3 is TGTGCCAGCAGCAAGGACCCGTTGGGGGAGACCCAGTACTTC. Translated: CASSKDPLGETQYF.

As concerns this clone: The junction differs from germline at one of its ends, possibly a read error. J is TRBJ2-3 and V is TRBV7-7, with D uncertain. CDR3 length: 13 residues. From germline, CDR1 is SSHAT and CDR2 FNYEAQ (reference sequence). DNA of the CDR3: TGTGCTAGCAGCTCCAGTAGCACAGATACGCAGTATTTT. This gives the protein CASSSSSTDTQYF. The full variable domain, in which reference TRBV7-7 and TRBJ2-3 provide the parts outside the CDR3, is GAGVSQSPRYKVTKRGQDVTLRCDPISSHATLYWYQQALGQGPEFLTYFNYEAQPDKSGLPSDRFSAERPEGSISTLTIQRTEQRDSAMYRCASSSSSTDTQYFGPGTRLTVL.

The CDR3 spells CAARRSGANVLTF. The CDR3 nucleotides read TGTGCCGCCCGGCGTTCTGGGGCCAACGTCCTGACTTTC. The J gene is TRBJ2-6, the V gene TRBV27; D uncertain. The V gene lost 11 bases and the J gene lost 1 base, with 9 bases spanning the gap. CDR1 and CDR2 from the germline V gene are MNHEY and SMNVEV (reference sequence). The CDR3 length is 13 residues.

The gene calls are TRBV10-2 and TRBJ1-2; the match to TRBD1 covers 7 bases. The V gene end was trimmed by 6 bases and the J gene end by 8 bases; junction bases not matched to a gene: 6. The CDR3 loop spans 12 amino acids. Germline V lookup: CDR1 WSHSY, CDR2 SAAADI. CDR3 in DNA: TGCGCCAGCAGGACAGGGAATAGCGGCTACACCTTC. Amino acids: CASRTGNSGYTF.

This rearrangement joins TRBV12-5 to TRBJ2-7, with D maybe TRBD2 (5 bases). Between the trimmed V and J ends, which lost 3 bases and 3 bases, there was a span of 12 bases. The CDR3 covers 14 residues. Per germline, CDR1 LGHNT and CDR2 FRNRAP. The CDR3 DNA follows: TGTGCTAGTGGTTTATGGACTGGTAACTACGAGCAGTACTTC. It specifies CASGLWTGNYEQYF.

V gene TRBV11-3 combines with J gene TRBJ2-3; the D is unclear. Germline loops: CDR1 SGHNT, CDR2 YENEEA. V was pared by 5 bases and J by 0 bases, with 15 bases between. The CDR3 consists of 16 residues. CDR3 sequence reads: CASSAYAGPSTDTQYF. In DNA form, the CDR3 reads TGTGCCAGCAGCGCTTACGCCGGGCCTAGCACAGATACGCAGTATTTT.

The chain recombines TRBV4-1 with TRBJ1-1; no definite D call. Trimming pared 3 bases from V and 6 bases from J, leaving 20 bases between. The CDR3 loop spans 16 amino acids. Germline CDR1 MGHRA, CDR2 YSYEKL. As DNA, the CDR3 is TGCGCCAGCAGCCATTCGTCGCGGTCAGGAGGGCCTGAAGCTTTCTTT. Amino acid sequence: CASSHSSRSGGPEAFF.

This clone has a handful of counts. The chain has TRBV6-1 and TRBJ2-6, with D unresolved. The CDR3 extends over 18 amino acids. Trimming cost V 2 bases and J 0 bases, with 14 bases left between them. In germline, CDR1 is MNHNS, CDR2 SASEGT. This CDR3 is CASSEKSRVYSGANVLTF. The CDR3 nucleotides are TGTGCCAGCAGTGAAAAGTCTAGAGTGTACTCTGGGGCCAACGTCCTGACTTTC.

The rearrangement uses TRBV7-3 and TRBJ2-3, with 7 bases matching TRBD2. V lost 1 base to trimming and J lost 11 bases; unmatched junction nucleotides: 9. CDR1 is SGHTA and CDR2 is FQGTGA in the germline V gene. This CDR3 contains 14 residues. The CDR3 sequence: CASSLNRGAGQQYF. DNA of the CDR3: TGTGCCAGCAGCTTAAATAGAGGAGCGGGGCAGCAGTATTTT.

This chain links TRBV14 with TRBJ2-7; a possible D gene is TRBD2 (6 bases). The CDR3 totals 13 residues. From germline, CDR1 is SGHDN and CDR2 FVKESK. The V end was cut by 11 bases, the J end by 4 bases, with 18 bases between. This CDR3 reads CARAGPRPYEQYF. The CDR3 DNA sequence: TGTGCCCGGGCGGGGCCCCGCCCTTACGAGCAGTACTTC.